Listed below are T cell receptor beta chains from one sample, sequenced in a study of blood T cell repertoires in COVID-19. Sequencing used immunoSEQ multiplex PCR; TCRdb keeps in-frame clones, though not all of them. The sample shows approximately 220,000 clones, 80% to 90% of them seen only once. Sequenced: PBMCs or T cells enriched from blood (not recorded which). The source is a woman between 50 and 59 years old who had been exposed to COVID-19. Both conserved end residues are part of each CDR3. D genes are given only for firm matches. Only some rows state a clone size, as once, few, many or a class for expanded clones.

clone_size,j_call,d_call,v_call,cdr3_aa,cdr3_nt
.,TRBJ1-4,.,TRBV5-4,CASSLPTDEKLFF,TGTGCCAGCAGCTTACCGACAGACGAAAAACTGTTTTTT
.,TRBJ2-3,TRBD2,TRBV28,CASSLQGLASADTQYF,TGTGCCAGCAGTTTACAGGGACTAGCATCGGCAGATACGCAGTATTTT
.,TRBJ2-7,.,TRBV2,CASSEGHIYEQYF,TGTGCCAGCAGTGAAGGGCACATCTACGAGCAGTACTTC
once,TRBJ1-2,TRBD1,TRBV2,CASSEGTGAPDYGYTF,TGTGCCAGCAGTGAAGGCACAGGGGCCCCCGACTATGGCTACACCTTC
.,TRBJ2-7,TRBD1,TRBV7-2,CASSTGVAAEQYF,TGTGCCAGCAGCACAGGGGTGGCAGCCGAGCAGTACTTC
.,TRBJ1-1,.,TRBV7-9,CASSPGRERNTEAFF,TGTGCCAGCAGTCCCGGCCGGGAGAGGAACACTGAAGCTTTCTTT
few,TRBJ2-5,TRBD1,TRBV24-1,CATSEPRGRETQYF,TGTGCCACCAGTGAACCCAGGGGGCGAGAGACCCAGTACTTC
few,TRBJ1-1,.,TRBV6-1,CASSEWGAFF,TGTGCCAGCAGTGAATGGGGCGCTTTCTTT
.,TRBJ1-2,.,TRBV21-1,CASSAGQRIDYGYTF,TGTGCCAGCAGCGCGGGACAGCGAATAGACTATGGCTACACCTTC
.,TRBJ1-2,.,TRBV19,CASSIAAGPHYGYTF,TGTGCCAGTAGTATTGCCGCGGGGCCCCACTATGGCTACACCTTC
.,TRBJ1-4,.,TRBV15,CATSRDRAGTNEKLFF,TGTGCCACCAGCAGAGATAGGGCGGGGACTAATGAAAAACTGTTTTTT